This TCR beta chain was sequenced in a study of T cell changes during pregnancy in multiple sclerosis. The CDR3 totals 19 residues. In germline, CDR1 is SGHTA, CDR2 FQGNSA. V lost 4 bases and J lost 0; bases outside the gene matches: 12. Assay: immunoSEQ multiplex PCR; the TCRdb copy retains only in-frame clones and omits some. The top ten clones hold more than 0.75% of a sample with just under 70,000 clones, 91% of them seen once. The sequences come from peripheral blood, collected in the second trimester of pregnancy. V and J are TRBV7-2 and TRBJ2-6, with 7 bases that match TRBD1. This TCR came from a female donor with multiple sclerosis, enrolled in a pregnancy study. In DNA, the CDR3 is TGTGCCAGCAGCTCTCCTCCTGGGACAGCCCGCTCTGGGGCCAACGTCCTGACTTTC. As protein: CASSSPPGTARSGANVLTF.